This T cell receptor (beta chain) was sequenced for a study of T cell changes during pregnancy in multiple sclerosis. A few counts support this clone. TCRdb keeps only in-frame clones here, not all; method: immunoSEQ multiplex PCR. The sample contains some 80,000 clones, approximately 95% of which appear only once. The CDR3 is 15 residues long. V dropped 3 bases and J dropped 0 bases, with 9 bases sitting between them. CDR1 is KGHSH, CDR2 LQKENI, per germline. This TCR came from a female donor with multiple sclerosis, enrolled in a pregnancy study. The V gene is TRBV18, the J gene TRBJ1-5; a possible D gene is TRBD1 (6 bases). Sequenced here: peripheral blood, sampled in the first trimester of pregnancy. The CDR3, as DNA: TGTGCCAGCTCACCTCAGGGGAATAGCAATCAGCCCCAGCATTTT. Residues: CASSPQGNSNQPQHF.